This T cell receptor (beta chain) was identified in a study of blood T cells in healthy people across ages. Primed by a sample-barcoded 5' primer and a J-beta primer mix, a second PCR proceeded for 7 to 11 cycles. Every individual sample yielded 2.5 million or more paired-end reads (each containing CDR3). One entry per CDR3 protein, called by TCRdb with MiXCR from the 5' RACE reads. The data show some 790,000 distinct CDR3 sequences, 29% seen once. The authors extracted at least 5 micrograms of total RNA per sample. CDR3 length equals 14 residues. Germline V gene sequence: CDR1 SGHKS, CDR2 YYEKEE (reference sequence). Trimming pared 1 base from V and 4 bases from J, leaving 11 bases between.

The chain is built from TRBV5-5 and TRBJ1-2; D not resolved. The specimen was blood. This TCR was recovered from a woman aged 80 or over in good health. The CDR3: CASSLNPASYGYTF. The DNA of the CDR3 is TGTGCCAGCAGCTTGAACCCCGCGAGCTATGGCTACACCTTC.